These T cell receptor beta chains were read from a single sample in a study of T cells after yellow fever vaccination. One entry per CDR3 protein, called by TCRdb with MiXCR from the 5' RACE reads. The profile shows 140,000 to 150,000 distinct CDR3 sequences, 5% to 7.5% of them singletons. The sample here was CD4+ T cells sorted from PBMCs, taken 10 days after the yellow fever booster vaccination. The receptors here all came from a man between 25 and 39 years old who received the YFV17D yellow fever vaccine. Each CDR3 is given with its conserved first and last residue. D genes are given only for firm matches. Size tells how often a clone was seen (once, few, many) or the class of an expanded clone, and some rows leave it out.

TGTGCCAGTACCCAACCCGGACTACGGGGCGGGGAGCTGTTTTTT,CASTQPGLRGGELFF,NA,15,TRBJ2-2,many,TRBV19
TGTGCCAGCACCACTAGCACCGGGGAGCTGTTTTTT,CASTTSTGELFF,NA,12,TRBJ2-2,many,TRBV28
TGTGCCAGCAGCTTAGTGCAGGGGGATGCTCTTCTAGCCAAAAACATTCAGTACTTC,CASSLVQGDALLAKNIQYF,TRBD1,19,TRBJ2-4,many,TRBV7-8
TGTGCCAGCAGCCAGGGTAGGGGAGGAGGTGGCTACACCTTC,CASSQGRGGGGYTF,NA,14,TRBJ1-2,NA,TRBV7-8
TGCAGCGGGTCGGAGGGGCAACCCTACGAGCAGTACTTC,CSGSEGQPYEQYF,NA,13,TRBJ2-7,many,TRBV29-1
TGCAGTGCTAGGAGCCAGATAGACAATGAGCAGTTCTTC,CSARSQIDNEQFF,NA,13,TRBJ2-1,many,TRBV20-1
TGTGCCAGCTCACCAGTGAACAGGGCTGGTAACTATGGCTACACCTTC,CASSPVNRAGNYGYTF,NA,16,TRBJ1-2,few,TRBV18
TGCAGTGCAGTAAAGGGACACCCCGGCGAGCAGTACTTC,CSAVKGHPGEQYF,NA,13,TRBJ2-7,few,TRBV20-1
TGTGCCAGCAGCGTAGACAGAAACTATGGCTACACCTTC,CASSVDRNYGYTF,NA,13,TRBJ1-2,NA,TRBV9
TGTGCCACCAGTGATTTTGGAGATACGCAGTATTTT,CATSDFGDTQYF,NA,12,TRBJ2-3,many,TRBV24-1
TGTGCCAGCAACTTCCAAGGAGCGGGGGAGGCAGATGCGCAGTATTTT,CASNFQGAGEADAQYF,TRBD2,16,TRBJ2-3,NA,TRBV7-2
TGTGCTAGTGGTTTAGGTACGGAGACCCAGTACTTC,CASGLGTETQYF,NA,12,TRBJ2-5,few,TRBV12-5
TGCAGTGCCAGAAGAAACCAGGAGCAGTACTTC,CSARRNQEQYF,NA,11,TRBJ2-7,many,TRBV20-1
TGTGCCAGCAGTTTATTGGAGAACACTGAAGCTTTCTTT,CASSLLENTEAFF,NA,13,TRBJ1-1,NA,TRBV27
TGTGCCAGCAGCATAGGACAGGGGGAGACCCAGTACTTC,CASSIGQGETQYF,TRBD1,13,TRBJ2-5,few,TRBV7-8
TGCAGTGCTAGAGCCGGGACAGTATACGAGCAGTACTTC,CSARAGTVYEQYF,TRBD1,13,TRBJ2-7,many,TRBV20-1
TGTGCCACCAGTGACGATACGGGGACTAGCGGGTACAATGAGCAGTTCTTC,CATSDDTGTSGYNEQFF,TRBD2,17,TRBJ2-1,many,TRBV24-1
TGTGCCAGCAGCTTAGCAAAGGGCATATACGAGCAGTACTTC,CASSLAKGIYEQYF,NA,14,TRBJ2-7,many,TRBV7-9
TGTGCCAGCAGTTTTCGTGAGGCGGGAGAGTCAGATACGCAGTATTTT,CASSFREAGESDTQYF,TRBD2,16,TRBJ2-3,many,TRBV12-3/TRBV12-4
TGTGCCAGCAGCTTGATGAAGGGGGCAGCCAAAAACATTCAGTACTTC,CASSLMKGAAKNIQYF,TRBD1,16,TRBJ2-4,many,TRBV7-9
TGTGCCACCAGCGGGGGGATAGCGGCCAAAAGGAAGACCTACGAGCAGTACTTC,CATSGGIAAKRKTYEQYF,NA,18,TRBJ2-7,many,TRBV15
TGCGCCAGCAGCTTTCCTCCGGGACAGGGTAGCTCCTACGAGCAGTACTTC,CASSFPPGQGSSYEQYF,TRBD1,17,TRBJ2-7,NA,TRBV5-1
TGTGCCAGCAGTCCGGACCGGGACAGGGCTTACGAGCAGTACTTC,CASSPDRDRAYEQYF,TRBD1,15,TRBJ2-7,many,TRBV6-1
TGCAGCGTCCGAGATACTCTAAGGAGCGGGAGAACAGATACGCAGTATTTT,CSVRDTLRSGRTDTQYF,TRBD2,17,TRBJ2-3,many,TRBV29-1
TGCGCCAGCAGACTCGTAGGAGACAGGGCCACAGATACGCAGTATTTT,CASRLVGDRATDTQYF,TRBD1,16,TRBJ2-3,many,TRBV5-1
TGTGCCAGCAGCTTAATGCCTAGCGGGATCCAAGAGACCCAGTACTTC,CASSLMPSGIQETQYF,TRBD2,16,TRBJ2-5,many,TRBV7-2
TGTGCCAGCTCACCAACCCGCTCTGGAAACACCATATATTTT,CASSPTRSGNTIYF,NA,14,TRBJ1-3,many,TRBV18
TGTGCCAGCAGTTACGGCGGGAGGATCCCCACCGGGGAGCTGTTTTTT,CASSYGGRIPTGELFF,TRBD2,16,TRBJ2-2,few,TRBV6-2/TRBV6-3
TGTGCCAGCAGGGTACAGGGGGCGCGGGAGACCCAGTACTTC,CASRVQGARETQYF,TRBD1,14,TRBJ2-5,few,TRBV7-9
TGCAGCGTCCGTCGAGGGTTAGGTGTAAATACGCAGTATTTT,CSVRRGLGVNTQYF,NA,14,TRBJ2-3,many,TRBV29-1
TGTGCCAGCAGTTTTACTAGCGGGAATGAGCAGTTCTTC,CASSFTSGNEQFF,TRBD2,13,TRBJ2-1,many,TRBV12-3/TRBV12-4
TGCAGTGCTAGAGGTGTGGGATTCACCTTC,CSARGVGFTF,NA,10,TRBJ1-2,many,TRBV20-1
TGTGCCAGCAGCCAGAGACAGGGCACGAGCGGGGAGCTGTTTTTT,CASSQRQGTSGELFF,TRBD1,15,TRBJ2-2,NA,TRBV9
TGTGCCATCAGATTTCAGGCTTATAATTCACCCCTCCACTTT,CAIRFQAYNSPLHF,NA,14,TRBJ1-6,many,TRBV10-3
TGTGCCAGCAGTTTAGACGGTCTAAATCAGCCCCAGCATTTT,CASSLDGLNQPQHF,NA,14,TRBJ1-5,few,TRBV12-3/TRBV12-4
TGTGCCAGCAATCAAGCGAGCACAGATACGCAGTATTTT,CASNQASTDTQYF,NA,13,TRBJ2-3,many,TRBV9
TGTGCCATCAGTGGCTGGTGGGGCAGGGACAACACTGAAGCTTTCTTT,CAISGWWGRDNTEAFF,NA,16,TRBJ1-1,many,TRBV10-3